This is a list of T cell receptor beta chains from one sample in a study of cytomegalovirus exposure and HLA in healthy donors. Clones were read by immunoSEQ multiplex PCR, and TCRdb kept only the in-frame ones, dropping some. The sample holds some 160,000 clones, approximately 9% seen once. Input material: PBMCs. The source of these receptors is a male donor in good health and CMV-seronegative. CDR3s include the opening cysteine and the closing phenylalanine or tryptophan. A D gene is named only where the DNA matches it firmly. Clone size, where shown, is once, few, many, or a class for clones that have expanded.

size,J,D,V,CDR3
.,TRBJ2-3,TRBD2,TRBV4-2,CASSQELAGATYSTDTQYF
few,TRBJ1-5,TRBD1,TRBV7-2,CASSLDRGLVYGRPQHF
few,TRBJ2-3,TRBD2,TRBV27,CASSSLASGEGTQYF
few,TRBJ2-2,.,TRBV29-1,CSVVLGQSNTGELFF
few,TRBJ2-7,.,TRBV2,CASIHRAGSYEQYF
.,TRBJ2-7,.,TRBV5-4,CASSGDSLEQYF
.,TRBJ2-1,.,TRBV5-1,CASSLVNNEQFF
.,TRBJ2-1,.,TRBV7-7,CASSRDFSSYNEQFF
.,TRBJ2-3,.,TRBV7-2,CASSLAYINTDTQYF
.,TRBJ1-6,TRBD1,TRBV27,CASSSQTGGGNSPLHF
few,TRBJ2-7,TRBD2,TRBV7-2,CASSLADGGSYEQYF
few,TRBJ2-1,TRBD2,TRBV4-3,CASSPLGLVDNEQFF
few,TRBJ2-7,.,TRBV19,CASSIVASSYEQYF
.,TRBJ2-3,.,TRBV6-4,CASSPSDRGRTDTQYF
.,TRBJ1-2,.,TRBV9,CASSVAPGLGYTF
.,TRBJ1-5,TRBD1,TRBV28,CASGDRGFQPQHF
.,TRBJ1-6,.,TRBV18,CASSPTGFNSPLHF
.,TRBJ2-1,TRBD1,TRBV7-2,CASRPQGRRYNEQFF
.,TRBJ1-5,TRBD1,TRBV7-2,CASSLAWTGGWGQPQHF
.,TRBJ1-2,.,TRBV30,CAWRGVGGYGYTF
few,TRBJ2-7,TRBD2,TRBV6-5,CASSHGLELGYEQYF
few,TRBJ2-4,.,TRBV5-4,CASSLPAGPTKNIQYF
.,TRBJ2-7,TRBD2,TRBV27,CASTSGGREQYF
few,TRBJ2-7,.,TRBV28,CASKQTGNEQYF
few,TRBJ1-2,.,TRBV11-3,CASSGEQGYGYTF
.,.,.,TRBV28,CASSGRSSYEQYF
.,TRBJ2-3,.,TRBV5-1,CASSSTGVRTDTQYF
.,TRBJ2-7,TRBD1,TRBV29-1,CSGGQGSYEQYF
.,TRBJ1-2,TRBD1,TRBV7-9,CASSSPHDRGNGYTF
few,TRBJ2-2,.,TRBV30,CAWREMSDTGELFF
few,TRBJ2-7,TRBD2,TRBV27,CASSLLAGGSDEQYF
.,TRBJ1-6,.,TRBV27,CASSLQGWGYNSPLHF
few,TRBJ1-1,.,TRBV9,CASSVGYQTEAFF
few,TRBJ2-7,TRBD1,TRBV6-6,CASSPRGPVGEQYF
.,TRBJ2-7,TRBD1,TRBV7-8,CASSWASTGVGEQYF
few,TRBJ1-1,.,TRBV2,CASSVGRGATEAFF
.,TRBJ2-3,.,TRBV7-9,CASSPRGRSGDTQYF
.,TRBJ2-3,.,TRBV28,CASSPRVRTDTQYF
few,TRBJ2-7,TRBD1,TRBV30,CAWIGTATYEQYF
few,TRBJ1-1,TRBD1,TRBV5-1,CASSRSRGMNTEAFF
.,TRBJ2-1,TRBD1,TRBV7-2,CASSLRTGAYNEQFF
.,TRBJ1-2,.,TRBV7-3,CASSSRWRGGGYTF
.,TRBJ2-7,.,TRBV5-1,CASSWVTGTYEQYF
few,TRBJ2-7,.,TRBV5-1,CASSSAGLYIVNEQYF
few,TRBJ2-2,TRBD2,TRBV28,CASTLGRVNTGELFF
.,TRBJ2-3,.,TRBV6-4,CASSDYSGTSTDTQYF
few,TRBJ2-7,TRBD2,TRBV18,CASSQASGGPTYEQYF
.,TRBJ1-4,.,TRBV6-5,CASRSGRGGEKLFF
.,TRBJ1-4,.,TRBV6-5,CASSYRATARGEKLFF
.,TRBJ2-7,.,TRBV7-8,CASSLEGSALPEQYF
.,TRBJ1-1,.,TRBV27,CASSLRGGYTEAFF
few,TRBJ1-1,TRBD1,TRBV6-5,CASSYPGQGDTEAFF
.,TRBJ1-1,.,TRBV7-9,CASSPDRYTEAFF